This is a list of T cell receptor beta chains from one sample in a study of OX40 agonist ivuxolimab in advanced cancers. The protocol was immunoSEQ multiplex PCR, while the TCRdb copy is restricted to in-frame clones and leaves out a portion. The sample includes 70,000 to 95,000 clones, under 90% of them seen just once. The sequenced sample was CD4+ or CD8+ T cells sorted from blood, obtained in a trial of the OX40 agonist ivuxolimab. The receptor source for this set is an adult with an advanced solid tumor such as melanoma, head and neck, liver or kidney cancer. The CDR3 runs from the conserved cysteine through the conserved F or W. A D gene is named only where the DNA matches it firmly. Only part of the rows carry a size: once, few, many, or a class if the clone is expanded.

cdr3_aa	d_call	v_call	clone_size	j_call
CASSEARVYYGYTF	NA	TRBV6-1	once	TRBJ1-2
CASSLDSSRNSGNTIYF	NA	TRBV5-1	NA	TRBJ1-3
CASTFSNQPQHF	NA	TRBV28	many	TRBJ1-5
CASSLVGSGGNTIYF	NA	TRBV5-8	NA	TRBJ1-3
CASGQGNDQPQHF	NA	TRBV7-2	NA	TRBJ1-5
CASSLESDQPQHF	NA	TRBV11-1	few	TRBJ1-5
CASSNPLTGVNEQFF	TRBD1	TRBV6-5	NA	TRBJ2-1
CASSPRRAGTSGGADEQFF	TRBD2	TRBV27	few	TRBJ2-1
CASSRNLDTEAFF	NA	TRBV16	NA	TRBJ1-1
CGRSPITQSRANVLTF	NA	TRBV8-2	NA	TRBJ2-6
CASSNLAGGPDTQYF	TRBD2	TRBV19	NA	TRBJ2-3